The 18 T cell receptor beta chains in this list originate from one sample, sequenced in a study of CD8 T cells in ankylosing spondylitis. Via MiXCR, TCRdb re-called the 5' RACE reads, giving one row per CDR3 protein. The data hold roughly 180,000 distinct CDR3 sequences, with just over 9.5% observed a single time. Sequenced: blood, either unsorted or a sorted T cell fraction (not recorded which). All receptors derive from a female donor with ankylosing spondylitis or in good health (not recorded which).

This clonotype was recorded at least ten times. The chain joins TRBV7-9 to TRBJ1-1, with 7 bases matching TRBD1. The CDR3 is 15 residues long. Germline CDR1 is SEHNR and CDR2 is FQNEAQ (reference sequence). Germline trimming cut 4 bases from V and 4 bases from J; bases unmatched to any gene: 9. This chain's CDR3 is CASSSLQGSLTEAFF. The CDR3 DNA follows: TGTGCCAGCAGCTCCCTACAGGGGAGTCTCACTGAAGCTTTCTTT. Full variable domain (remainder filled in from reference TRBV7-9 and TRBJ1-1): DTGVSQNPRHKITKRGQNVTFRCDPISEHNRLYWYRQTLGQGPEFLTYFQNEAQLEKSRLLSDRFSAERPKGSFSTLEIQRTEQGDSAMYLCASSSLQGSLTEAFFGQGTRLTVV.

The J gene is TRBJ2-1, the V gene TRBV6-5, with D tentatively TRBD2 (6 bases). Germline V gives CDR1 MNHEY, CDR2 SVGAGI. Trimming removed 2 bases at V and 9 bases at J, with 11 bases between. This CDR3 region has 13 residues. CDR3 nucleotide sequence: TGTGCCAGCAGTTACACTACCGGGGGTGAGCAGTTCTTC. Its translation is CASSYTTGGEQFF.

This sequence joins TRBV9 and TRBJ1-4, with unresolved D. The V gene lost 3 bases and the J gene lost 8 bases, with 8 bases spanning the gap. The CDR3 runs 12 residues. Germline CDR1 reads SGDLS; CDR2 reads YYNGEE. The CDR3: CASSGIQEKLFF. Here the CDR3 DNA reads TGTGCCAGCAGCGGTATACAGGAAAAACTGTTTTTT.

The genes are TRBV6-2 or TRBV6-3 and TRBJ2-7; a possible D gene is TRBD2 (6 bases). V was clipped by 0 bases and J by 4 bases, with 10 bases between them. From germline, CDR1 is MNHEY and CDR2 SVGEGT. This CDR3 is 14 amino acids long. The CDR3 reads CASSYSGGNYEQYF. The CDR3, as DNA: TGTGCCAGCAGTTACTCTGGAGGGAATTACGAGCAGTACTTC.

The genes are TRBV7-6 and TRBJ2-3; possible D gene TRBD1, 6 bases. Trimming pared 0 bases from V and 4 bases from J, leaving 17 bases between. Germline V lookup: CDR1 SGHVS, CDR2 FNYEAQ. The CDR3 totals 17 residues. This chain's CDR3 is CASSLAGPRGPSDTQYF. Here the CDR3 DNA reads TGTGCCAGCAGCTTAGCGGGGCCCAGGGGTCCTTCAGATACGCAGTATTTT.

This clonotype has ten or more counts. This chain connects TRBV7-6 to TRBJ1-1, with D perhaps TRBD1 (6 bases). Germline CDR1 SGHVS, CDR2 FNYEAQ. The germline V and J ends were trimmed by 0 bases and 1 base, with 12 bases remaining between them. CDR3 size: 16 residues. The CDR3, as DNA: TGTGCCAGCAGCTTAGCCGGGGGGCCCGCGAACACTGAAGCTTTCTTT. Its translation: CASSLAGGPANTEAFF.

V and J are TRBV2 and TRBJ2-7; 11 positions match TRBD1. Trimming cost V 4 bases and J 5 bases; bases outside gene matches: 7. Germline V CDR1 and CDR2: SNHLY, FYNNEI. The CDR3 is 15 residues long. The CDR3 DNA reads TGTGCCAGCAGTGTCCGGACAGGGGGCAAGGACGAGCAGTACTTC. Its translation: CASSVRTGGKDEQYF.

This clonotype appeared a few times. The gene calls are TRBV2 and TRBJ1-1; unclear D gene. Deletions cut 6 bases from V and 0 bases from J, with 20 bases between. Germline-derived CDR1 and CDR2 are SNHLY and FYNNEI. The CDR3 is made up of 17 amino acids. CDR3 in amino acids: CASRGSPQNLMNTEAFF. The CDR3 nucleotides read TGTGCCAGCAGGGGCAGTCCCCAAAATCTAATGAACACTGAAGCTTTCTTT.

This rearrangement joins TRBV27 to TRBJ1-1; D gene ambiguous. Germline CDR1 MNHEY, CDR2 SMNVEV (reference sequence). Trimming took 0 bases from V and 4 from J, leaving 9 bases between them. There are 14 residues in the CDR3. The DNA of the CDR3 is TGTGCCAGCAGTTTATCTGAGACGGGCACTGAAGCTTTCTTT. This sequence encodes CASSLSETGTEAFF.

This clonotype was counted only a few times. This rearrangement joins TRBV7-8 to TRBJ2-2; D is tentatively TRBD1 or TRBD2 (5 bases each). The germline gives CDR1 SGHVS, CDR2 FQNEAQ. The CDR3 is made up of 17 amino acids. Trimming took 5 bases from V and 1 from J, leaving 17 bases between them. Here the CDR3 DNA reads TGTGCCAGCAGCCCCGACCGGGGACGCATGAACACCGGGGAGCTGTTTTTT. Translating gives CASSPDRGRMNTGELFF.

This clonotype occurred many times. CDR3 sequence: CATSEGSYNEQFF. The CDR3 bases are TGTGCCACCAGTGAAGGGAGTTACAATGAGCAGTTCTTC. The genes are TRBV24-1 and TRBJ2-1, with D possibly matching TRBD2 (5 bases). The CDR3 runs to 13 residues. V lost 4 bases to trimming and J lost 4 bases, with 7 bases between them. CDR1 and CDR2 from the germline V gene are KGHDR and SFDVKD.

The CDR3 loop reads CASSFIEGTAYEQYF. The CDR3 nucleotides read TGTGCCAGCAGTTTTATCGAGGGTACCGCCTACGAGCAGTACTTC. V is TRBV27 and J is TRBJ2-7; D might be TRBD2 (5 bases). The CDR3 runs 15 residues. Germline V CDR1 and CDR2: MNHEY, SMNVEV (reference sequence). Trimming took off 3 bases at V and 2 bases at J, with 14 bases between the two ends.

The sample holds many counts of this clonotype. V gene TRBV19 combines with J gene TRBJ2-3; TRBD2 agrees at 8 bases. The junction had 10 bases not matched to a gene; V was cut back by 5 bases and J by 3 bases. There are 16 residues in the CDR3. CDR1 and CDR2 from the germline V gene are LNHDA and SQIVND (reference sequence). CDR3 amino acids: CASSEVGLGETDTQYF. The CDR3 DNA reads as TGTGCCAGTAGTGAGGTGGGACTAGGCGAAACAGATACGCAGTATTTT.

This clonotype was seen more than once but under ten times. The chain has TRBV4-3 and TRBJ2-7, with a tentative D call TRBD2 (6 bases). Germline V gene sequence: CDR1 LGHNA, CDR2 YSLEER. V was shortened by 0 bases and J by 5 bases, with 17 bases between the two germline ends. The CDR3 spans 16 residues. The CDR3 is CASSQDLPGRSNEQYF. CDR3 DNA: TGCGCCAGCAGCCAAGACTTACCCGGGAGAAGCAACGAGCAGTACTTC.

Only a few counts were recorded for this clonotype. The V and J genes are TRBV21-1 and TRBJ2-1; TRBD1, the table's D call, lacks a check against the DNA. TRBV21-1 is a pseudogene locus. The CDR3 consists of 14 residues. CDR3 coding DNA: TGTGCCAGCAGCAAAGAAAGGGGCTACAATGAGCAGTTCTTC. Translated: CASSKERGYNEQFF.

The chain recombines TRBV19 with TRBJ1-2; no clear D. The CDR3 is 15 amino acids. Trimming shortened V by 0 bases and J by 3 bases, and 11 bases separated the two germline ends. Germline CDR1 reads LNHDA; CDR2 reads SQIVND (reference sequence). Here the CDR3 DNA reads TGTGCCAGTAGTATAGATGGCAGCCGTTACTATGGCTACACCTTC. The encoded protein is CASSIDGSRYYGYTF. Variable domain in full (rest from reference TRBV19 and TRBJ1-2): DGGITQSPKYLFRKEGQNVTLSCEQNLNHDAMYWYRQDPGQGLRLIYYSQIVNDFQKGDIAEGYSVSREKKESFPLTVTSAQKNPTAFYLCASSIDGSRYYGYTFGSGTRLTVV.

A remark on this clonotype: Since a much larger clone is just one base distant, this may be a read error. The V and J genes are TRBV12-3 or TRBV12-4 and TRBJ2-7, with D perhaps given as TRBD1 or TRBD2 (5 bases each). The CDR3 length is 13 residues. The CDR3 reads CASRLAGTYQQYF. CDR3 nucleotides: TGTGCCAGCAGACTCGCAGGGACCTACCAGCAGTACTTC.

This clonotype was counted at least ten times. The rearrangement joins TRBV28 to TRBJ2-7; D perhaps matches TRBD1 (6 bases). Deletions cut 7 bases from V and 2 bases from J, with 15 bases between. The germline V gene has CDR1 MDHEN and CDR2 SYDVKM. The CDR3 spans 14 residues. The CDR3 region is CASMDSSFTYEQYF. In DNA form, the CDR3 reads TGTGCCAGCATGGACAGCTCTTTTACCTACGAGCAGTACTTC.